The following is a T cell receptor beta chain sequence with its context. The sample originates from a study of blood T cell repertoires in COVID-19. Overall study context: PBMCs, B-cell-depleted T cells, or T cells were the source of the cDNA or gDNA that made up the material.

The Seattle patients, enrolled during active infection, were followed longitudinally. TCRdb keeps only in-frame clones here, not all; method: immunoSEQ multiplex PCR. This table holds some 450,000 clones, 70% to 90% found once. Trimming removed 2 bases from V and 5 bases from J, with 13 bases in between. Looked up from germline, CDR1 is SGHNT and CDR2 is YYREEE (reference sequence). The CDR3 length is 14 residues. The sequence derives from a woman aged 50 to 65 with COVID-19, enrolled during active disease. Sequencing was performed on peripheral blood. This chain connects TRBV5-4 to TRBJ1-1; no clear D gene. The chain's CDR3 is CASSLGSPGTEAFF. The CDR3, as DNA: TGTGCCAGCAGCTTAGGATCCCCGGGGACTGAAGCTTTCTTT.